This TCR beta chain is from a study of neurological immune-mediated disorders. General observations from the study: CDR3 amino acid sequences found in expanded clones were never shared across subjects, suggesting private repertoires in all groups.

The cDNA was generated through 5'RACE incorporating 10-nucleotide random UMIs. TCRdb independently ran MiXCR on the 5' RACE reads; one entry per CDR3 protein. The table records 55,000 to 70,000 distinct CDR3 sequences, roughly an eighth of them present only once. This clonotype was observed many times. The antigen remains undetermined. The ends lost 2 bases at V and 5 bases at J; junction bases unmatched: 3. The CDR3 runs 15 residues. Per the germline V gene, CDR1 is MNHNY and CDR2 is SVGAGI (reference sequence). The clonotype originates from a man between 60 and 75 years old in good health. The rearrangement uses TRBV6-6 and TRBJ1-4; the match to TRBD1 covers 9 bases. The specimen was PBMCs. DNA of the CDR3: TGTGCCAGCAGTTACGGAGGGACAGGGAATGAAAAACTGTTTTTT. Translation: CASSYGGTGNEKLFF.